The text below deals with one TCR beta chain. This entry comes from a study of blood T cell repertoires in COVID-19. Study summary: T cells, B-cell-depleted T cells, or PBMCs supplied cDNA or gDNA.

How the authors handled the data: Amplification of reference gene primers was used by the study to estimate nucleated cell counts. The assay was immunoSEQ multiplex PCR, and TCRdb's table has in-frame clones only and misses some. That table furnishes V, J and clone size, whereas the DNA furnished D and trimming. The sample shows about 230,000 clones, more than 70% of them seen only once. The CDR3 totals 13 residues. Trimming took off 0 bases at V and 6 bases at J, with 9 bases between the two ends. Germline V gene data show CDR1 as SGHRS and CDR2 as YFSETQ. The age range of participants was 18 to 89 years, with residence in fewer than 25 US areas.

The clonotype comes from a woman in her forties with acute COVID-19. Sequencing was carried out using PBMCs or T cells enriched from blood (not recorded which). The chain uses TRBV5-1 and TRBJ2-5; a possible D gene is TRBD1 (5 bases). The CDR3 is CASSLGQGKTQYF. The CDR3 region has the DNA TGCGCCAGCAGCTTGGGGCAGGGTAAGACCCAGTACTTC.